The 20 T cell receptor beta chains below come from one sample, sequenced in a study of blood T cell repertoires in COVID-19. Libraries were prepared by immunoSEQ multiplex PCR; TCRdb keeps only in-frame clonotypes and omits some of them. The table shows under 200,000 clones, with around four fifths occurring only once. Material for sequencing was peripheral blood. These receptors came from a woman in her 70s who had recovered from COVID-19.

The chain joins TRBV7-9 to TRBJ2-3; TRBD2 agrees at 13 bases. V dropped 5 bases and J dropped 4; count of bases not matched to a gene: 9. This CDR3 contains 17 residues. Looked up from germline, CDR1 is SEHNR and CDR2 is FQNEAQ (reference sequence). The CDR3 nucleotides are TGTGCCAGCAGCCCCCGGACTAGCGGGGGACTCGCAGATACGCAGTATTTT. Translation gives CASSPRTSGGLADTQYF. The full variable domain, rest sourced from reference TRBV7-9 and TRBJ2-3, is DTGVSQNPRHKITKRGQNVTFRCDPISEHNRLYWYRQTLGQGPEFLTYFQNEAQLEKSRLLSDRFSAERPKGSFSTLEIQRTEQGDSAMYLCASSPRTSGGLADTQYFGPGTRLTVL.

The J gene is TRBJ2-2, the V gene TRBV4-3; the D gene is possibly TRBD2 (5 bases). Per germline, CDR1 LGHNA and CDR2 YSLEER. V lost 1 base and J lost 7, with 7 bases in between. The CDR3 has 13 amino acids. The CDR3 spells CASSQGLSGELFF. The CDR3 DNA reads TGCGCCAGCAGCCAAGGACTAAGCGGGGAGCTGTTTTTT.

The table lists this clone with a few counts. The rearrangement links TRBV7-9 to TRBJ1-5; weak D call: TRBD1 (5 bases). V lost 5 bases to trimming and J lost 6 bases, with 11 bases between them. CDR1 and CDR2 from the germline V gene are SEHNR and FQNEAQ (reference sequence). This CDR3 is built from 13 residues. This chain's CDR3 is CASSAGQAQPQHF. For the CDR3, the DNA is TGTGCCAGCAGCGCGGGGCAGGCTCAGCCCCAGCATTTT.

The rearrangement links TRBV29-1 to TRBJ1-2, with 8 nucleotides matching TRBD1. CDR1 SQVTM and CDR2 ANQGSEA come from the germline V gene. The V segment lost 7 bases and the J segment 8 bases; nucleotides outside the gene matches: 9. The length of the CDR3 is 12 residues. In DNA, the CDR3 is TGCAGCGGTAAAACAGGGGGTGGAGGCTACACCTTC. Residues: CSGKTGGGGYTF. The full variable domain, its missing parts supplied by reference TRBV29-1 and TRBJ1-2, is SAVISQKPSRDICQRGTSLTIQCQVDSQVTMMFWYRQQPGQSLTLIATANQGSEATYESGFVIDKFPISRPNLTFSTLTVSNMSPEDSSIYLCSGKTGGGGYTFGSGTRLTVV.

In this sample, this clone turned up a few times. This rearrangement joins TRBV5-1 to TRBJ1-1, with TRBD1 matching 7 bases. The V and J ends lost 1 base and 4 bases, in that order; junction bases with no gene match: 10. CDR3 length equals 16 residues. CDR1 is SGHRS, CDR2 YFSETQ, per germline. CDR3 nucleotides: TGCGCCAGCAGCTTGTCCCCTACAGGGGCGGGCACTGAAGCTTTCTTT. Its translation is CASSLSPTGAGTEAFF. Together with reference TRBV5-1 and TRBJ1-1, the CDR3 gives the full variable domain: KAGVTQTPRYLIKTRGQQVTLSCSPISGHRSVSWYQQTPGQGLQFLFEYFSETQRNKGNFPGRFSGRQFSNSRSEMNVSTLELGDSALYLCASSLSPTGAGTEAFFGQGTRLTVV.

This chain links TRBV18 with TRBJ1-1, with 8 bases that match TRBD1. J was trimmed by 7 bases and V by 5 bases; bases with no gene match: 6. Germline V CDR1 and CDR2: KGHSH, LQKENI. The CDR3 is 13 residues long. The CDR3: CASSLDRDDEAFF. CDR3 DNA: TGTGCCAGCTCATTGGACAGGGATGATGAAGCTTTCTTT.

The rearrangement links TRBV4-3 to TRBJ1-1; 7 bases are a match to TRBD1. The CDR3 has 18 residues. Germline CDR1 reads LGHNA; CDR2 reads YSLEER. V dropped 0 bases and J dropped 6; count of bases not matched to a gene: 16. CDR3 DNA sequence: TGCGCCAGCAGCCAAGACACGACAGGGCGTTCTTTAGGTTCTGAAGCTTTCTTT. This codes for CASSQDTTGRSLGSEAFF.

The chain links TRBV28 to TRBJ2-1; 8 positions agree with TRBD2. The CDR3 consists of 17 residues. CDR1 and CDR2 (germline): MDHEN, SYDVKM. V trimming: 5 bases; J trimming: 8 bases; junction bases outside the gene matches: 17. CDR3 bases: TGTGCCAGCAGTCCGCCCCACCCGACTAGCGATGCCGATGAGCAGTTCTTC. It is translated as CASSPPHPTSDADEQFF. The whole variable domain, filled in from reference TRBV28 and TRBJ2-1, reads DVKVTQSSRYLVKRTGEKVFLECVQDMDHENMFWYRQDPGLGLRLIYFSYDVKMKEKGDIPEGYSVSREKKERFSLILESASTNQTSMYLCASSPPHPTSDADEQFFGPGTRLTVL.

This chain's CDR3 is CASSEWASGTREQYF. CDR3 coding DNA: TGTGCCAGCAGTGAGTGGGCTAGCGGGACTCGCGAGCAGTACTTC. The chain carries TRBV25-1 and TRBJ2-7; the match to TRBD2 covers 9 bases. The CDR3 loop spans 15 amino acids. Germline V gene sequence: CDR1 MGHDK, CDR2 SYGVNS. V lost 3 bases to trimming and J lost 6 bases; unmatched junction nucleotides: 9.

This sequence joins TRBV29-1 and TRBJ1-2; TRBD1 matches at 12 bases. Germline values: CDR1 SQVTM, CDR2 ANQGSEA. This CDR3 comprises 14 residues. The V segment lost 6 bases and the J segment 4 bases; nucleotides outside the gene matches: 6. CDR3 sequence (DNA): TGCAGCGTGGGGGACAGGGGGCGCGCCTATGGCTACACCTTC. Residues: CSVGDRGRAYGYTF.

V gene TRBV29-1 combines with J gene TRBJ2-3; a weak D match, TRBD2 (6 bases). Germline lookup yields CDR1 SQVTM and CDR2 ANQGSEA. The V and J ends lost 5 bases and 1 base respectively, with 10 bases between them. This CDR3 comprises 13 residues. The CDR3 is CSVSSSGTDTQYF. The CDR3 DNA is TGCAGCGTTTCGTCTAGCGGCACAGATACGCAGTATTTT.

The V gene is TRBV20-1, the J gene TRBJ2-7; D is unclear. The CDR3 runs 13 residues. Between the trimmed V and J ends, which lost 6 bases and 4 bases, there was a span of 16 bases. Germline CDR1 is DFQATT and CDR2 is SNEGSKA (reference sequence). CDR3 DNA: TGCAGTGCAAGTCCAGGTATTGGGTACGAGCAGTACTTC. It translates to CSASPGIGYEQYF.

CDR3 loop: CSVEGGGPEAFF. The CDR3 DNA is TGCAGCGTTGAAGGGGGGGGGCCTGAAGCTTTCTTT. The V gene is TRBV29-1, the J gene TRBJ1-1, with a possible D match to TRBD1 (6 bases). CDR3 length: 12 residues. Trimming left V 1 base short and J 6 bases short, with 9 bases between. From germline, CDR1 is SQVTM and CDR2 ANQGSEA.

V usage is TRBV18 and J usage is TRBJ2-7, with D perhaps matching TRBD2 (5 bases). The V gene's germline CDR1 is KGHSH and CDR2 LQKENI. This CDR3 has 15 residues. V was pared by 3 bases and J by 3 bases, with 15 bases between. The chain's CDR3 is CASSPGVYGNYEQYF. The CDR3 nucleotides read TGTGCCAGCTCACCCGGGGTGTACGGCAACTACGAGCAGTACTTC. The full variable domain, completed using reference TRBV18 and TRBJ2-7, is NAGVMQNPRHLVRRRGQEARLRCSPMKGHSHVYWYRQLPEEGLKFMVYLQKENIIDESGMPKERFSAEFPKEGPSILRIQQVVRGDSAAYFCASSPGVYGNYEQYFGPGTRLTVT.

CDR3 DNA: TGTGCCAGCAGCTTAGCGGCGGGAGGGAGCACAGATACGCAGTATTTT. It specifies CASSLAAGGSTDTQYF. The chain couples TRBV7-2 to TRBJ2-3; 9 positions match TRBD2. Trimming at V came to 0 bases and at J to 0 bases, leaving 1 base not matched to a gene. Per the germline V gene, CDR1 is SGHTA and CDR2 is FQGNSA. CDR3 length: 16 amino acids.

The rearrangement links TRBV29-1 to TRBJ2-3; 11 nucleotides match TRBD2. With 7 bases clipped from V and 1 base from J, the junction kept 13 bases outside the gene matches. Germline V gives CDR1 SQVTM, CDR2 ANQGSEA. The CDR3 sequence is 17 residues long. CDR3 in DNA: TGCAGCGCCCCGGGCACTAGCGGGAGCGTTGGCACAGATACGCAGTATTTT. Translation gives CSAPGTSGSVGTDTQYF.

Here the CDR3 DNA reads TGTGCCAGCAGGCCTTGGAGCGGGGAAGAGACCCAGTACTTC. Translated: CASRPWSGEETQYF. The chain is built from TRBV7-9 and TRBJ2-5, with 7 positions matching TRBD2. CDR3 length equals 14 residues. Germline trimming cut 6 bases from V and 3 bases from J; bases unmatched to any gene: 7. CDR1 and CDR2 from the germline V gene are SEHNR and FQNEAQ (reference sequence).

The chain employs TRBV7-3 and TRBJ2-1; TRBD2 matches at 14 bases. Germline values: CDR1 SGHTA, CDR2 FQGTGA. The CDR3 has 18 amino acids. J lost 0 bases, V lost 3 bases, and 4 bases had no gene match. The CDR3 reads CASSLGTSGRGSYNEQFF. The CDR3, as DNA: TGTGCCAGCAGCTTGGGGACTAGCGGGAGAGGCTCCTACAATGAGCAGTTCTTC.

This sequence joins TRBV5-1 and TRBJ1-1; TRBD1 agrees at 9 bases. The CDR3 is 15 amino acids. The J segment lost 4 bases and the V segment lost 3 bases, leaving 7 bases of the junction unmatched. Per germline, CDR1 SGHRS and CDR2 YFSETQ. The CDR3 loop is CASSWGQGGRTEAFF. Here the CDR3 DNA reads TGCGCCAGCAGCTGGGGACAGGGAGGACGCACTGAAGCTTTCTTT.

This clone was seen a single time. The V call is TRBV29-1, the J call TRBJ1-2; TRBD1 matches 11 bases. Germline V lookup: CDR1 SQVTM, CDR2 ANQGSEA. Trimming removed 7 bases from V and 6 bases from J; junction bases left unmatched: 7. The CDR3 runs to 13 residues. The CDR3 nucleotides are TGCAGCGGGAGGACAGGGGGCATTGATGGCTACACCTTC. It is translated as CSGRTGGIDGYTF.